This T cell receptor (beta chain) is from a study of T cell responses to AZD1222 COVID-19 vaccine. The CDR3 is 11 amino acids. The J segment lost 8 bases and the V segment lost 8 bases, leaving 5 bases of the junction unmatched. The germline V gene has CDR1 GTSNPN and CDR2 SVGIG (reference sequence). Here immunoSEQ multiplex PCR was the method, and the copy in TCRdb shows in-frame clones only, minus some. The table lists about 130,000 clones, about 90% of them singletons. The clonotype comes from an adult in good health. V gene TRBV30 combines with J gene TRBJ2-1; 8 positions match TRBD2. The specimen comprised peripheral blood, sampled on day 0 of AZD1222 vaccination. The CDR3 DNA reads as TGTGCCGGGACTAGTTTGTATGAGCAGTTCTTC. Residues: CAGTSLYEQFF.